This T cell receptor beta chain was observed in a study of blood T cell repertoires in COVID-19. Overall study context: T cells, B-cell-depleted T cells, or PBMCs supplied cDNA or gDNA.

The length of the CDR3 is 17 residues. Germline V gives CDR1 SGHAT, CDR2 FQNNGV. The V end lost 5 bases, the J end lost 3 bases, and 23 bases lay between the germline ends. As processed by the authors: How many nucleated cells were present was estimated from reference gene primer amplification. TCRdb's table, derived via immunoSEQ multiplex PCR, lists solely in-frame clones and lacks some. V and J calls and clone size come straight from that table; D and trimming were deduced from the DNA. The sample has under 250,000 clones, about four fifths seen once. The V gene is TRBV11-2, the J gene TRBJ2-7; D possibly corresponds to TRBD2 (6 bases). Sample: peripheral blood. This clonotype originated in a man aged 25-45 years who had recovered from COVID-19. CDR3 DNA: TGTGCCAGCAGCCCGACCCTTGGGGGGACGCTGTACTACGAGCAGTACTTC. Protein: CASSPTLGGTLYYEQYF. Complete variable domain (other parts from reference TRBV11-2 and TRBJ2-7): EAGVAQSPRYKIIEKRQSVAFWCNPISGHATLYWYQQILGQGPKLLIQFQNNGVVDDSQLPKDRFSAERLKGVDSTLKIQPAKLEDSAVYLCASSPTLGGTLYYEQYFGPGTRLTVT.